This T cell receptor beta chain comes out of a study of blood T cell repertoires in COVID-19. Overall study context: PBMCs, B-cell-depleted T cells, or T cells provided the cDNA or gDNA that made up the material.

Some clones are missing from TCRdb's copy, which holds only in-frame ones; the method was immunoSEQ multiplex PCR. The profile shows approximately 79,000 clones, about 89% of them singletons. With 0 bases removed from V and 11 bases from J, the gap between germline ends came to 14 bases. Per germline, CDR1 LGHNA and CDR2 YNFKEQ. The CDR3 spans 14 residues. The specimen sequenced was peripheral blood. This chain joins TRBV4-2 and TRBJ1-3; weak D call: TRBD1 (5 bases). The TCR originated in a man in his fifties or sixties with acute or convalescent COVID-19. Written as DNA, the CDR3 is TGTGCCAGCAGCCAAGAAATTAGAGGACAAGCCATATATTTT. As protein: CASSQEIRGQAIYF.